The T cell receptor (beta chain) described here comes from a study of human T cells and chemical hapten exposure. About the study: Women made up most patients, who had alopecia areata, totalis or universalis.

One entry per CDR3 protein, called by TCRdb with MiXCR from the RACE reads. Of over 300,000 distinct CDR3 sequences listed, roughly 4.6% are singletons. Regarding time point: pre-sensitization, week 0. Treatment denoted: therapeutic diphenylcyclopropenone sensitization with weekly scalp DPC. Suited to DPC and affected by alopecia, the donors ranged from 18 to 70 years old. The CDR3 is 14 amino acids. Trimming pared 4 bases from V and 2 bases from J, leaving 9 bases between. Germline V gives CDR1 KGHDR, CDR2 SFDVKD. The sample holds many counts of this clonotype. The chain recombines TRBV24-1 with TRBJ2-3, with D unclear. Material: whole blood, obtained in connection with sensitization to the hapten diphenylcyclopropenone (DPC). The sequence came from a woman in her fifties or sixties with alopecia areata. Some clones in this sample may be carry-over from other donors' samples. This CDR3 is CATSDRKHTDTQYF. CDR3 DNA: TGTGCCACCAGTGACCGCAAACACACAGATACGCAGTATTTT.